These 14 T cell receptor beta chains originate from one sample sequenced in a study of T cell repertoires in cytomegalovirus infection. Each CDR3 protein is one row after TCRdb ran MiXCR on the reads. The sample has 400,000 to 600,000 distinct CDR3 sequences, roughly 46% seen once. Their recognized antigens are unknown. The specimen comprised cultured PBMCs, sampled from culture after CMV antigen stimulation. These receptors were collected from a human donor in good health (CMV status not recorded). Some clones in this sample may be carry-over from other donors' samples.

The chain carries TRBV6-2 or TRBV6-3 and TRBJ2-7, with D possibly TRBD2 on 6 matching bases. Trimming removed 5 bases from V and 6 bases from J, with 11 bases in between. Germline values: CDR1 MNHEY, CDR2 SVGEGT. This CDR3 region has 12 residues. The CDR3: CASSRLVSEQYF. The CDR3 nucleotides read TGTGCCAGCAGTCGACTAGTATCCGAGCAGTACTTC.

The chain carries TRBV7-8 and TRBJ1-1; D unclear. Trimming shortened V by 5 bases and J by 4 bases, and 11 bases separated the two germline ends. CDR1 SGHVS and CDR2 FQNEAQ come from the germline V gene. The length of the CDR3 is 13 residues. CDR3 region: CASSRTPLTEAFF. The DNA for the CDR3 is TGTGCCAGCAGCCGAACACCCCTCACTGAAGCTTTCTTT.

The chain recombines TRBV6-6 with TRBJ1-5; D gene ambiguous. The CDR3 loop spans 13 amino acids. V lost 5 bases and J lost 6, with 11 bases in between. From germline, CDR1 is MNHNY and CDR2 SVGAGI (reference sequence). The CDR3 region is CASSGLSGQPQHF. Here the CDR3 DNA reads TGTGCCAGCAGTGGCCTCTCCGGTCAGCCCCAGCATTTT.

This clonotype was seen a single time. The chain is built from TRBV19 and TRBJ1-5; D unresolved. Germline V gives CDR1 LNHDA, CDR2 SQIVND (reference sequence). With 8 bases removed from V and 4 bases from J, the gap between germline ends came to 21 bases. This CDR3 has 16 amino acids. Here the CDR3 reads CASRPEVTLRNQPQHF. The CDR3, as DNA: TGTGCCAGTCGACCAGAAGTCACTCTGAGAAATCAGCCCCAGCATTTT.

The V call is TRBV27, the J call TRBJ2-2, with D unresolved. Germline V gene lookup returns CDR1 MNHEY and CDR2 SMNVEV (reference sequence). V gave up 4 bases and J gave up 6 bases, with 9 bases separating them. There are 13 residues in the CDR3. The CDR3 protein is CASSYRAAGELFF. The CDR3 coding sequence is TGTGCCAGCAGTTACCGGGCGGCCGGGGAGCTGTTTTTT.

This clonotype was seen only once. The rearrangement joins TRBV5-1 to TRBJ2-2, with D perhaps TRBD1 or TRBD2 (5 bases each). This CDR3 is built from 15 residues. CDR1 and CDR2 from the germline V gene are SGHRS and YFSETQ. Trimming shortened V by 4 bases and J by 6 bases, and 16 bases separated the two germline ends. CDR3 sequence reads: CASSPRQRGAGELFF. DNA of the CDR3: TGCGCCAGCAGCCCACGACAGAGGGGAGCCGGGGAGCTGTTTTTT.

The chain uses TRBV6-2 or TRBV6-3 and TRBJ2-5; 13 positions match TRBD2. CDR1 is MNHEY, CDR2 SVGEGT, per germline. Trimming cost V 2 bases and J 5 bases; bases outside gene matches: 2. This CDR3 is 15 amino acids long. The CDR3 nucleotides are TGTGCCAGCAGTTACGGGACTAGCGGGGCGGAGACCCAGTACTTC. This encodes CASSYGTSGAETQYF.

This sequence joins TRBV20-1 and TRBJ2-1, with 10 positions matching TRBD2. Losses at the gene ends were 2 bases for V and 6 bases for J; bases not matched to a gene: 7. Germline-derived CDR1 and CDR2 are DFQATT and SNEGSKA (reference sequence). CDR3 length equals 15 residues. CDR3 protein: CSARPTSGIPNEQFF. The CDR3 coding sequence is TGCAGTGCTAGACCAACTAGCGGGATCCCCAATGAGCAGTTCTTC.

V usage is TRBV7-6 and J usage is TRBJ2-2; maybe TRBD2 (5 bases). CDR3 length: 16 residues. Trimming pared 5 bases from V and 3 bases from J, leaving 16 bases between. CDR1 and CDR2 (germline): SGHVS, FNYEAQ. CDR3 protein: CASSQTPGGYTGELFF. The DNA of the CDR3 is TGTGCCAGCAGCCAAACCCCCGGCGGGTACACCGGGGAGCTGTTTTTT.

A few counts support this clonotype. V is TRBV7-9 and J is TRBJ2-2, with D perhaps TRBD1 or TRBD2 (5 bases each). This CDR3 has 15 amino acids. The germline CDR1 and CDR2 sequences are SEHNR and FQNEAQ (reference sequence). The V and J ends lost 7 bases and 5 bases respectively, with 17 bases between them. DNA for the CDR3: TGTGCCAGCACCCTAGGTCCGGGGCCGACCGGGGAGCTGTTTTTT. It yields the protein CASTLGPGPTGELFF.

The CDR3 DNA is TGTGCCAGCAGCGAAATGGACAGCCTTGAAGTCACTGAAGCTTTCTTT. Its translation is CASSEMDSLEVTEAFF. The gene calls are TRBV7-9 and TRBJ1-1; tentative D call: TRBD1 (6 bases). Germline V gives CDR1 SEHNR, CDR2 FQNEAQ (reference sequence). The CDR3 runs 16 residues. Trimming removed 5 bases from V and 4 bases from J, with 20 bases in between.

In this sample, this clonotype turned up a few times. The V call is TRBV15, the J call TRBJ2-1; TRBD2 aligns across 8 bases. CDR3 length equals 18 residues. Trimming took 2 bases from V and 4 from J; bases not matched to a gene: 13. Germline CDR1 reads LNHNV; CDR2 reads YYDKDF (reference sequence). The CDR3 bases are TGTGCCACCAGCAGATCGCGTGGGGGACTAGTAGGGTACAATGAGCAGTTCTTC. This translates into CATSRSRGGLVGYNEQFF.

The chain carries TRBV7-9 and TRBJ2-3; 7 nucleotides line up with TRBD2. Germline V gives CDR1 SEHNR, CDR2 FQNEAQ (reference sequence). The CDR3 spans 13 residues. V shed 8 bases and J 8 bases; nucleotides not matched to a gene: 10. The CDR3 loop reads CASVASGGGTQYF. Written as DNA, the CDR3 is TGTGCCAGCGTGGCTAGCGGTGGTGGTACGCAGTATTTT.

This clonotype was seen a handful of times. The chain joins TRBV7-2 to TRBJ2-7, with D tentatively TRBD1 (6 bases). V was trimmed by 1 base and J by 5 bases, leaving 12 bases between them. In germline, CDR1 is SGHTA, CDR2 FQGNSA. The CDR3 has 14 residues. Here the CDR3 DNA reads TGTGCCAGCAGCTTAGGGGGGCGCGTCCACGAGCAGTACTTC. Translated, it gives CASSLGGRVHEQYF.